Included here is one TCR beta chain sequence, with context. This entry belongs to a study of blood T cell repertoires in COVID-19. Study background: The study drew acute and convalescent COVID-19 samples from the United States, Italy and Spain.

This CDR3 contains 12 residues. Germline V lookup: CDR1 SQVTM, CDR2 ANQGSEA. Trimming pared 4 bases from V and 2 bases from J, leaving 7 bases between. How the authors handled the data: By means of reference gene primer amplification, nucleated cell counts were estimated. Sequenced by immunoSEQ multiplex PCR; TCRdb stores in-frame clones only, minus some. The V and J calls and clone size were taken over from that table, and D and trimming were inferred from the DNA. This sample has roughly 280,000 clones; about nine tenths occur once, and the top ten carry about 10%. What was sequenced was peripheral blood. This sequence originates from a man aged 35 to 55 with active or convalescent COVID-19. The V and J genes are TRBV29-1 and TRBJ2-3; D is unresolved. The DNA of the CDR3 is TGCAGCGTTGGGCAGATCACAGATACGCAGTATTTT. Translating it yields CSVGQITDTQYF.